The T cell receptor beta chain described here comes from a study of blood T cells in healthy people across ages. Peripheral blood was drawn, approximately 9.7 milliliters per donor. In its sample, this clonotype was seen a few times. The CDR3 length is 18 residues. Trimming shortened V by 6 bases and J by 0 bases, and 24 bases separated the two germline ends. In germline, CDR1 is DFQATT, CDR2 SNEGSKA (reference sequence). A J-beta primer mix and a sample-barcoded 5' primer were used in a second PCR of about 7 to 12 cycles. TCRdb passed the 5' RACE reads through MiXCR, listing each CDR3 protein once. The sample has more than 1.4 million distinct CDR3 sequences, 42% seen once.

This sequence was found in a woman aged 18 to 35 in good health. What was sequenced was blood. The rearrangement uses TRBV20-1 and TRBJ2-4, with D maybe TRBD2 (6 bases). The CDR3 loop is CSALSLSSAGIAKNIQYF. The CDR3 DNA is TGCAGTGCCCTATCATTATCCTCAGCGGGTATAGCCAAAAACATTCAGTACTTC.